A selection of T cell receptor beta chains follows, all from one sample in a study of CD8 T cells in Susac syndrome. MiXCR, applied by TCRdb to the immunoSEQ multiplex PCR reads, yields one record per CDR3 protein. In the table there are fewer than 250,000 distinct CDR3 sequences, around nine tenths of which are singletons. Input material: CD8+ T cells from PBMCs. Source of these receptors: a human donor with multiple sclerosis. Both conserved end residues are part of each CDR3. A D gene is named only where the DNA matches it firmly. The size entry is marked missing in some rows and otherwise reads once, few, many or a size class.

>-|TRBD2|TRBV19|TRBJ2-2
TGTGCCAGTAGTCCCGCCGGGACTAGCGGGACAGGGGAGCTGTTTTTT
CASSPAGTSGTGELFF
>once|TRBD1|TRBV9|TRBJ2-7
TGTGCCAGCAGCGTGGGCGCAGGGACAGGCAACGAGCAGTACTTC
CASSVGAGTGNEQYF
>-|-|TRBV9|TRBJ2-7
TGTGCCAGCAGCGTAGGACAGAACAGCGCCTACGAGCAGTACTTC
CASSVGQNSAYEQYF
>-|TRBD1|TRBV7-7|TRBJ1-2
TGTGCTAGCAGCCTTCAAAAGACAGGGCGAGTCGGTGGCTACACCTTC
CASSLQKTGRVGGYTF
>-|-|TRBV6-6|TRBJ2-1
TGTGCCAGCAGTTCCACGGGTGAGCAGTTCTTC
CASSSTGEQFF
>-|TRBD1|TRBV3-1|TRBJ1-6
TGTGCCAGCGCTCAGGGGGGGAATTCACCCCTCCACTTT
CASAQGGNSPLHF
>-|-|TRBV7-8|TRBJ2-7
TGTGCCAGCAGGTCGCCGAGCTCCTACGAGCAGTACTTC
CASRSPSSYEQYF
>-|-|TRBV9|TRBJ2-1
TGTGCCAGCAGCGCAGGGCTGCTGGATGAGCAGTTCTTC
CASSAGLLDEQFF
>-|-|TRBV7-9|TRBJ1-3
TGTGCCAGCAGCTTTGGCGACACCATATATTTT
CASSFGDTIYF
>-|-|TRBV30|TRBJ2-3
TGTGCCTGGAGTACCGGGCCGCCAGGGGCAGATACGCAGTATTTT
CAWSTGPPGADTQYF
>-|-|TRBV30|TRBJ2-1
TGTGCCTGGAGTGGCGGGGTTGGATACAATGAGCAGTTCTTC
CAWSGGVGYNEQFF
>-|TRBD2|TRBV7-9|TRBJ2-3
TGTGCCAGCAGCCTAGCCGGGACTAGCTCCCTCACAGATACGCAGTATTTT
CASSLAGTSSLTDTQYF
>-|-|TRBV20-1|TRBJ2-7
TGCAGTGCTAGAGATTCCGGCTACTACGAGCAGTACTTC
CSARDSGYYEQYF
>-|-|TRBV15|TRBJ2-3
TGTGCCACCAGCACCGGAGGGACTGATACGCAGTATTTT
CATSTGGTDTQYF
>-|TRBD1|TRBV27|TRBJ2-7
TGTGCCAGCAGTTTATGGGGACAGGGCTCCTACGAGCAGTACTTC
CASSLWGQGSYEQYF
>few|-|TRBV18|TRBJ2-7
TGTGCCAGCTCTCCACCCGGACAGTCCTACGAGCAGTACTTC
CASSPPGQSYEQYF
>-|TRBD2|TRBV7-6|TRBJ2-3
TGTGCCAGCAGCTCGTCAACTAGCGGCGTCACAGATACGCAGTATTTT
CASSSSTSGVTDTQYF
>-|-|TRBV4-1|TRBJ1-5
TGCGCCAGCAGCCAAGGAGGTCACCTTAGCAATCAGCCCCAGCATTTT
CASSQGGHLSNQPQHF
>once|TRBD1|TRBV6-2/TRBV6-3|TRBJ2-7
TGTGCCAGCGGGGGACAGGGTTCCTACGAGCAGTACTTC
CASGGQGSYEQYF
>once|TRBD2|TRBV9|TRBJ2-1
TGTGCCAGCAGCGTGGGACTAGTGCGCGAGCAGTTCTTC
CASSVGLVREQFF
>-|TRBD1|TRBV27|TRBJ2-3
TGTGCCAGCAGCCCCTGGGACAGGGGGAGCACAGATACGCAGTATTTT
CASSPWDRGSTDTQYF
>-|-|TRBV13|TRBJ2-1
TGTGCCAGCAGCTTAGAGGCAAACAATGAGCAGTTCTTC
CASSLEANNEQFF
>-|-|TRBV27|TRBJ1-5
TGTGCCAGCAGTTTCGGCGGACTGATAAATCAGCCCCAGCATTTT
CASSFGGLINQPQHF
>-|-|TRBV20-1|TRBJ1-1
TGCAGTGCTAGAGATCCCCCCGTTGAAGCTTTCTTT
CSARDPPVEAFF
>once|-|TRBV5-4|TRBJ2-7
TGTGCCAGCAGCTTGGGGGCCCTAGGGAGCTCCTACGAGCAGTACTTC
CASSLGALGSSYEQYF
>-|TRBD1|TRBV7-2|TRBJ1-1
TGTGCCAGCAGCTGGCAGGGGGCTCGGGGCACTGAAGCTTTCTTT
CASSWQGARGTEAFF
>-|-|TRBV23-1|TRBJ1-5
TGCGCCAGCAGTCAAAATAAAGGGAGGAAGGGGGATCAGCCCCAGCATTTT
CASSQNKGRKGDQPQHF
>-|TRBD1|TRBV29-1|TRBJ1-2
TGCAGCGTCGGGACAGGGGGAGGAAAAAACTATGGCTACACCTTC
CSVGTGGGKNYGYTF
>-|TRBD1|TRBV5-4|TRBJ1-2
TGTGCCAGCAGCTTCGGAGGACAGGGGTTCAGGGCTGGCTACACCTTC
CASSFGGQGFRAGYTF
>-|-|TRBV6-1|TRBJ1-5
TGTGCCAGCAAGACGGGGGTAGGGAGCAATCAGCCCCAGCATTTT
CASKTGVGSNQPQHF
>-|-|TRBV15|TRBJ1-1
TGTGCCACCAGCAGAGATCCCCGGGAAAAAGGGCGCGGCACTGAAGCTTTCTTT
CATSRDPREKGRGTEAFF
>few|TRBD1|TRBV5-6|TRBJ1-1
TGTGCCAGCAGCCCCGGGACAGGCCCTGCTGCTTTCTTT
CASSPGTGPAAFF
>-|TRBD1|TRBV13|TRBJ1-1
TGTGCCAGCAGCGTCCGGGACAGGGGGGCTGAAGCTTTCTTT
CASSVRDRGAEAFF
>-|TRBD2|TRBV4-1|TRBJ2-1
TGCGCCAGCAGCCAAGAGGGGCTAGCGGCTTACAATGAGCAGTTCTTC
CASSQEGLAAYNEQFF
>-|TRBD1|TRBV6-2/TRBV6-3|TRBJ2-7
TGTGCCAGCAGTTACCGGTACAGGGGCGGTGGGGACGAGCAGTACTTC
CASSYRYRGGGDEQYF
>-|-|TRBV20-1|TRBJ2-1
TGCAGTGCTACCCCTCCGTTCCGGTTCGATGAGCAGTTCTTC
CSATPPFRFDEQFF
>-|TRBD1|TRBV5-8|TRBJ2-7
TGTGCCAGCAGTGAGGGGACAGGGGGCATTACCCACGAGCAGTACTTC
CASSEGTGGITHEQYF
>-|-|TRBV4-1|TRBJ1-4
TGCGCCAGCAGCCCTCAGATGGAGACGGCTGAACGGGAAAAACTGTTTTTT
CASSPQMETAEREKLFF
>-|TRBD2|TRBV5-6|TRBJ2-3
TGTGCCAGCAGTGGTGGACTAGCGGGAATCACAGATACGCAGTATTTT
CASSGGLAGITDTQYF
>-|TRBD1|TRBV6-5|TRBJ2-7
TGTGCCAGCAGGCCGGGACAGGGTGCCTACGAGCAGTACTTC
CASRPGQGAYEQYF
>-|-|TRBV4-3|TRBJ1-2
TGCGCCAGCAGCCAAGTGGACTCCGGGGTGGATGGCTACACCTTC
CASSQVDSGVDGYTF
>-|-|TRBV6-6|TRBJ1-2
TGTGCCAGCAGTTACGAGGACACGACTAACTATGGCTACACCTTC
CASSYEDTTNYGYTF
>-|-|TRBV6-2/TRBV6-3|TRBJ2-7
TGTGCCAGCAGTCGACTGGATTCCTCCTACGAGCAGTACTTC
CASSRLDSSYEQYF
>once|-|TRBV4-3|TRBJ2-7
TGCGCCAGCAGCCAAGCTAGCAGGGGAGGCTACGAGCAGTACTTC
CASSQASRGGYEQYF
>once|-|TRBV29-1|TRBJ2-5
TGCAGCGTTGAAGGGGGCGGTCTAGGGGGAGCGGGGACCCAGTACTTC
CSVEGGGLGGAGTQYF
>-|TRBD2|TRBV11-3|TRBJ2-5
TGTGCCAGCAGCTCTGGGACTACTCAAGAGACCCAGTACTTC
CASSSGTTQETQYF
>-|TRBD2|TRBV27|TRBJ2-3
TGTGCCAGCAGAATCACAGCGGGGGCCCGCACAGATACGCAGTATTTT
CASRITAGARTDTQYF
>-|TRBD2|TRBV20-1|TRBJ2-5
TGCAGCACCCGGGGGGACCCCCAATGGGAGACCCAGTACTTC
CSTRGDPQWETQYF